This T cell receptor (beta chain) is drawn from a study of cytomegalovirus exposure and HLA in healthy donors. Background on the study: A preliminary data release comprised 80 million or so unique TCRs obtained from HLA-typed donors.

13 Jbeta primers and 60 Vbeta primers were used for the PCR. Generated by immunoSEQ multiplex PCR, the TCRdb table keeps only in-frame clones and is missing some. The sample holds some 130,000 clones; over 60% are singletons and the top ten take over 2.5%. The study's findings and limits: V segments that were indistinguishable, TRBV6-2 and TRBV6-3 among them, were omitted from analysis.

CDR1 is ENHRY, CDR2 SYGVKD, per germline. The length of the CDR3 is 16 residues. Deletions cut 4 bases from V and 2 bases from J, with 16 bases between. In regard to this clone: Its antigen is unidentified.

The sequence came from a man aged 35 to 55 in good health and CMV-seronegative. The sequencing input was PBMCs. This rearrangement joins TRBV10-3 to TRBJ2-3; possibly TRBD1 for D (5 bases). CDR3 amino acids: CAISAQVGTYTDTQYF. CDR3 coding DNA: TGTGCCATCAGTGCACAGGTCGGAACTTACACAGATACGCAGTATTTT.